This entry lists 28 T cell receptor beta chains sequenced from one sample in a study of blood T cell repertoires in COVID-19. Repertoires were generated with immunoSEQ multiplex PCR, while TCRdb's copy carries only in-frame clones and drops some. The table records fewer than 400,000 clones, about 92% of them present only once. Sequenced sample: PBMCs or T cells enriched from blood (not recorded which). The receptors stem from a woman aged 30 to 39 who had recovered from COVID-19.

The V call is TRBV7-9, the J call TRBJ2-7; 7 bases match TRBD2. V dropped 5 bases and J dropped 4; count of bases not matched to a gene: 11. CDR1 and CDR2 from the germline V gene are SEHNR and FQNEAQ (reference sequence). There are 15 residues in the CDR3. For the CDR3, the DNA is TGTGCCAGCAGCACTGGCGGGAGTTGGGTTTACGAGCAGTACTTC. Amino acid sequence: CASSTGGSWVYEQYF.

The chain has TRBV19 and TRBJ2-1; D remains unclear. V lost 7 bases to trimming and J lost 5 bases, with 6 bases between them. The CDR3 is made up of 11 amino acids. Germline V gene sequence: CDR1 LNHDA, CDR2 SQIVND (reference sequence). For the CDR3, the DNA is TGTGCCAGTATTCGGGACAATGAGCAGTTCTTC. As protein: CASIRDNEQFF. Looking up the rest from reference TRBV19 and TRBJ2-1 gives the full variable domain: DGGITQSPKYLFRKEGQNVTLSCEQNLNHDAMYWYRQDPGQGLRLIYYSQIVNDFQKGDIAEGYSVSREKKESFPLTVTSAQKNPTAFYLCASIRDNEQFFGPGTRLTVL.

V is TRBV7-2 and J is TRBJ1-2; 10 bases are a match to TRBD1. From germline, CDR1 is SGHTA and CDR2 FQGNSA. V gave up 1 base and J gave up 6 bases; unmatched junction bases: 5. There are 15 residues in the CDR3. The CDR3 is CASSLVWDRGDGYTF. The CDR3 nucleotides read TGTGCCAGCAGCTTAGTGTGGGACAGGGGAGATGGCTACACCTTC.

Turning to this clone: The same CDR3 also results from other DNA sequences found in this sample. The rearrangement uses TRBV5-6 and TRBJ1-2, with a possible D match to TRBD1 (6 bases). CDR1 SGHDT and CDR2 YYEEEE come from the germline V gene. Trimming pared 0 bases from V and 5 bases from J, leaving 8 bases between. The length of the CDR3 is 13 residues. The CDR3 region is CASSLGQEYGYTF. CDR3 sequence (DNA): TGTGCCAGCAGCTTGGGACAGGAGTATGGCTACACCTTC.

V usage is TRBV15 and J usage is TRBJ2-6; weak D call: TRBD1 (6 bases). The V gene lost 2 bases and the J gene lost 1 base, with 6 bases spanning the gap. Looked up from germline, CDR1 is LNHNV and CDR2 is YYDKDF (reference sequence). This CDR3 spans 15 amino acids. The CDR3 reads CATSRQGSGANVLTF. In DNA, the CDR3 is TGTGCCACCAGCAGACAGGGGTCTGGGGCCAACGTCCTGACTTTC.

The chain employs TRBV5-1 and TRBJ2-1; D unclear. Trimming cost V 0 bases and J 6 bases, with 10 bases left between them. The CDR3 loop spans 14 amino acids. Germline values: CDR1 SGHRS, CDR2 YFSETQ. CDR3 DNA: TGCGCCAGCAGCTTGGGATCCAAGCGCAATGAGCAGTTCTTC. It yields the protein CASSLGSKRNEQFF.

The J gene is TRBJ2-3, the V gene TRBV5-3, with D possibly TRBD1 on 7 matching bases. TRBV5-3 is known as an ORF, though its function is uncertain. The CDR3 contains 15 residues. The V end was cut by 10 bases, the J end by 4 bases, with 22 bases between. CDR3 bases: TGTGCCCCCAAGCGGGCAGGGGGTTCCCCAGATACGCAGTATTTT. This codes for CAPKRAGGSPDTQYF.

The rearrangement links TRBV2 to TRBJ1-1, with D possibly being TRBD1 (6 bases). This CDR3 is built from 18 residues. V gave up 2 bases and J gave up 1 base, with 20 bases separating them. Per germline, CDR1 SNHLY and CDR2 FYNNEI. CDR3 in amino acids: CASSERLAGGASNTEAFF. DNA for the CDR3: TGTGCCAGCAGTGAACGGCTGGCGGGGGGCGCGTCGAACACTGAAGCTTTCTTT.

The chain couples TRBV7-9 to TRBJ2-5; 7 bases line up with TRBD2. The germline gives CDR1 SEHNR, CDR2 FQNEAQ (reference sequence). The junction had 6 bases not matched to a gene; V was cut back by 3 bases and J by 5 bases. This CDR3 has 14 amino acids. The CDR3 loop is CASSFAGVAETQYF. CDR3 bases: TGTGCCAGCAGCTTTGCGGGAGTAGCGGAGACCCAGTACTTC.

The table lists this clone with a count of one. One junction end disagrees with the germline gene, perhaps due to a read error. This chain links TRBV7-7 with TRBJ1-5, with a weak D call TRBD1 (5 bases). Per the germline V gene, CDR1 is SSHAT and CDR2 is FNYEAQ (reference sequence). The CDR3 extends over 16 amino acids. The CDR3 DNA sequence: TGTGCTAGCACCATCCGGGGCCGGCGTGGGGGGCAGCCCCAGCATTTT. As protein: CASTIRGRRGGQPQHF.

As DNA, the CDR3 is TGTGCCACCGGACTCGATGAAAAACTGTTTTTT. This gives the protein CATGLDEKLFF. V and J are TRBV10-3 and TRBJ1-4; no reliable D call. The CDR3 consists of 11 residues. CDR1 and CDR2 from the germline V gene are ENHRY and SYGVKD. The V end was cut by 10 bases, the J end by 6 bases, with 9 bases between.

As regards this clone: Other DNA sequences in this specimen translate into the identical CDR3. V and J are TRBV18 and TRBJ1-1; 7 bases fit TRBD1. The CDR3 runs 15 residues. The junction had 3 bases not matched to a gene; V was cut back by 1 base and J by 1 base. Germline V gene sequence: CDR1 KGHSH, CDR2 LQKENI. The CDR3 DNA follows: TGTGCCAGCTCACCACAGGGGGCAACGAACACTGAAGCTTTCTTT. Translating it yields CASSPQGATNTEAFF. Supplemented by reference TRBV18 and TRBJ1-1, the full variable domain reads NAGVMQNPRHLVRRRGQEARLRCSPMKGHSHVYWYRQLPEEGLKFMVYLQKENIIDESGMPKERFSAEFPKEGPSILRIQQVVRGDSAAYFCASSPQGATNTEAFFGQGTRLTVV.

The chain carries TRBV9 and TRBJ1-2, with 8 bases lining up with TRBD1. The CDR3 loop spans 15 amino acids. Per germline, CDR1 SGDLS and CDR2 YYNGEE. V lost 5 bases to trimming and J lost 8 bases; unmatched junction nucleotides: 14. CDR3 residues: CASRPTDRGVGGYTF. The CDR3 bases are TGTGCCAGCAGACCAACAGACAGGGGAGTAGGCGGCTACACCTTC.

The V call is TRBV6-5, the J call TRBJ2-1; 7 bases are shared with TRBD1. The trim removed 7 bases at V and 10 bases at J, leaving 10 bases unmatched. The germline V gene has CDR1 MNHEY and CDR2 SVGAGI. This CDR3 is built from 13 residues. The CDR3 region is CASTRAGGREQFF. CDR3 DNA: TGTGCCAGCACCCGGGCAGGGGGAAGGGAGCAGTTCTTC.

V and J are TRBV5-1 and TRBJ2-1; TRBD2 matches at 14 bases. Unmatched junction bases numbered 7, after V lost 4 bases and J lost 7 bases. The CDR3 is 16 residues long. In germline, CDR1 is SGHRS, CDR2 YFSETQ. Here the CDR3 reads CASSKTSGRAENEQFF. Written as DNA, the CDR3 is TGCGCCAGCAGCAAGACTAGCGGGAGGGCGGAAAATGAGCAGTTCTTC. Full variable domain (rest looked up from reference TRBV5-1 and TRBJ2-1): KAGVTQTPRYLIKTRGQQVTLSCSPISGHRSVSWYQQTPGQGLQFLFEYFSETQRNKGNFPGRFSGRQFSNSRSEMNVSTLELGDSALYLCASSKTSGRAENEQFFGPGTRLTVL.

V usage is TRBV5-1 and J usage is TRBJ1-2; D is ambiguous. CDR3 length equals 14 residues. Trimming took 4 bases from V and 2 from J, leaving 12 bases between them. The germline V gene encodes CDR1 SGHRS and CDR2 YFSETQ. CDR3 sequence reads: CASSPLTTNYGYTF. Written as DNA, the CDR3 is TGCGCCAGCAGCCCCCTGACAACGAACTATGGCTACACCTTC.

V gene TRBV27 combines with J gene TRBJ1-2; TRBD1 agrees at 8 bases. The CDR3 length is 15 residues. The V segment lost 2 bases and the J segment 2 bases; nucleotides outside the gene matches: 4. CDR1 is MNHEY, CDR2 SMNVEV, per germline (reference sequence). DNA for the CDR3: TGTGCCAGCAGTTTAGGGACAGGCCGGAACTATGGCTACACCTTC. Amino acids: CASSLGTGRNYGYTF.

The CDR3 region is CASSPQGGRGEAFF. The CDR3, as DNA: TGTGCCAGCAGCCCGCAAGGGGGGAGGGGTGAAGCTTTCTTT. The gene calls are TRBV7-2 and TRBJ1-1; D may be TRBD1 (6 bases). Germline CDR1 and CDR2: SGHTA and FQGNSA. This CDR3 spans 14 amino acids. V lost 5 bases and J lost 7, with 17 bases in between.

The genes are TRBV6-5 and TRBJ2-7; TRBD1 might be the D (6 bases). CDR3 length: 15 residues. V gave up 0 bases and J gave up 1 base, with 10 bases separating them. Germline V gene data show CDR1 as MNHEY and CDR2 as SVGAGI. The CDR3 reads CASSYSVQGSYEQYF. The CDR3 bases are TGTGCCAGCAGTTACTCGGTACAGGGTTCCTACGAGCAGTACTTC.

CDR3 in amino acids: CASRPDRGTGNTIYF. CDR3 in DNA: TGTGCCAGCAGGCCCGACAGGGGAACTGGAAACACCATATATTTT. The chain carries TRBV7-9 and TRBJ1-3; 8 bases fit TRBD1. This CDR3 is built from 15 residues. The V segment lost 6 bases and the J segment 2 bases; nucleotides outside the gene matches: 6. Germline V gives CDR1 SEHNR, CDR2 FQNEAQ (reference sequence).

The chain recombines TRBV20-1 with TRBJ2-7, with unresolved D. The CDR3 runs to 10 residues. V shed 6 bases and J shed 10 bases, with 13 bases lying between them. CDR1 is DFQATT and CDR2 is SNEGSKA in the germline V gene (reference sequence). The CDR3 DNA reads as TGCAGTGCCCGACAATTTTACCAGTACTTC. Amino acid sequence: CSARQFYQYF.

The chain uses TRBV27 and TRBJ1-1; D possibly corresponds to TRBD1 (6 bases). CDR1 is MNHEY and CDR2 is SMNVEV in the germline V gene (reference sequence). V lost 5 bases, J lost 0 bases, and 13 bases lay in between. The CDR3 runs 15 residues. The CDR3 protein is CASSRSDSLNTEAFF. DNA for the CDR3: TGTGCCAGCAGTCGTTCGGACAGTTTGAACACTGAAGCTTTCTTT.

CDR3 sequence (DNA): TGTGCCAGCCGGCCGCTAGGGACAGGGGGTTACTTCTCTGGAAACACCATATATTTT. Translation gives CASRPLGTGGYFSGNTIYF. The J gene is TRBJ1-3, the V gene TRBV19; 11 bases fit TRBD1. From germline, CDR1 is LNHDA and CDR2 SQIVND (reference sequence). CDR3 length: 19 amino acids. Trimming removed 9 bases from V and 0 bases from J; junction bases left unmatched: 16.

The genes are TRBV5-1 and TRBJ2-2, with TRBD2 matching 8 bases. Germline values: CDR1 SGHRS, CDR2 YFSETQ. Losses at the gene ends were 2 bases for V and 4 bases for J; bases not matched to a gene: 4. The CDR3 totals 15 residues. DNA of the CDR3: TGCGCCAGCAGCTTACCCGGGACTAGCACCGGGGAGCTGTTTTTT. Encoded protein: CASSLPGTSTGELFF.

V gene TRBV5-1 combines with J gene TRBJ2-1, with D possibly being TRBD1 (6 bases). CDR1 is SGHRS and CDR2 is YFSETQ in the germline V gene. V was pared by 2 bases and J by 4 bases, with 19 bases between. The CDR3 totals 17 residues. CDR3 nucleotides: TGCGCCAGCAGCTTAGTGGAGCTAGAAGGGGGATACAATGAGCAGTTCTTC. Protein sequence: CASSLVELEGGYNEQFF.

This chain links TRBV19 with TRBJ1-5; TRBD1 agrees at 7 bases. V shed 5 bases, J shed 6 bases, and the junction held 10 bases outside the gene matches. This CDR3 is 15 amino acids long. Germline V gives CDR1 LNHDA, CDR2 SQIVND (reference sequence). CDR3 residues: CASSHQGVGGQPQHF. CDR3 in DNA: TGTGCCAGTAGTCACCAGGGGGTTGGGGGTCAGCCCCAGCATTTT.

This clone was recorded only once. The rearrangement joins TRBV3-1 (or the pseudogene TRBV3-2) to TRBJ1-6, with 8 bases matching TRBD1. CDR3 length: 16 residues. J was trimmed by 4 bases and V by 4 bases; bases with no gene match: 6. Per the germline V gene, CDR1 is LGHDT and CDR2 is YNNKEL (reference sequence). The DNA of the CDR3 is TGTGCCAGCAGCCCCGGACAGGGCCAATATAATTCACCCCTCCACTTT. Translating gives CASSPGQGQYNSPLHF.

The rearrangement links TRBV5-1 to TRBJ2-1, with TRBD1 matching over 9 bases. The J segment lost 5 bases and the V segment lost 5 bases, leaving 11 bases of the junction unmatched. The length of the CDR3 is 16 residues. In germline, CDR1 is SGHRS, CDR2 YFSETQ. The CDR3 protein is CASRAPGQGSDNEQFF. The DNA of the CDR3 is TGCGCCAGCAGGGCCCCGGGACAGGGATCGGACAATGAGCAGTTCTTC.